These 27 T cell receptor beta chains were sequenced from one sample in a study of tumor-infiltrating lymphocytes in oesophageal squamous cell carcinoma. TCRdb itself ran the PCR reads through MiXCR, one entry per CDR3 protein. The data contain roughly 19,000 distinct CDR3 sequences, more than 40% of them singletons. Sequenced material: normal esophageal tissue next to the tumor. Every receptor here comes from a male donor with esophageal squamous cell carcinoma.

This clonotype was counted many times. The rearrangement uses TRBV5-1 and TRBJ1-1; TRBD1 is a possible D gene (5 bases). CDR3 size: 15 residues. Germline lookup yields CDR1 SGHRS and CDR2 YFSETQ. V was trimmed by 4 bases and J by 0 bases, leaving 13 bases between them. The CDR3 DNA reads as TGCGCCAGCAGCCCAACGGGGGATGTGAACACTGAAGCTTTCTTT. Its translation is CASSPTGDVNTEAFF.

This CDR3 reads CASSPRDGAYEQYF. CDR3 DNA: TGTGCCAGCAGCCCCCGGGACGGAGCCTACGAGCAGTACTTC. This rearrangement joins TRBV7-3 to TRBJ2-4; D tentatively fits TRBD1 or TRBD2 (5 bases each). The end of the DNA fits TRBJ2-7 better, so the J call may be wrong. CDR3 length equals 14 residues. Germline V gene lookup returns CDR1 SGHTA and CDR2 FQGTGA.

The rearrangement uses TRBV6-6 and TRBJ2-3; no definite D call. The V end was cut by 5 bases, the J end by 0 bases, with 6 bases between. The CDR3 totals 13 residues. Germline values: CDR1 MNHNY, CDR2 SVGAGI (reference sequence). CDR3 sequence: CASSAHSTDTQYF. In DNA, the CDR3 is TGTGCCAGCAGTGCTCATAGCACAGATACGCAGTATTTT.

The genes are TRBV7-6 and TRBJ2-5; 10 bases agree with TRBD2. Germline CDR1 is SGHVS and CDR2 is FNYEAQ. V was clipped by 3 bases and J by 5 bases; unmatched bases: 12. The CDR3 spans 17 residues. In nucleotides, the CDR3 is TGTGCCAGCAGCTTTTCCGGGACTAGCGAGCCTTGGGAGACCCAGTACTTC. It yields the protein CASSFSGTSEPWETQYF.

This clonotype was found a few times. The chain carries TRBV24-1 and TRBJ2-1; 9 nucleotides match TRBD1. From germline, CDR1 is KGHDR and CDR2 SFDVKD. J was trimmed by 5 bases and V by 3 bases; bases with no gene match: 7. The CDR3 is 16 residues long. The CDR3 sequence: CATSDMGTGNDNEQFF. In DNA form, the CDR3 reads TGTGCCACCAGTGATATGGGGACAGGGAACGACAATGAGCAGTTCTTC.

This clonotype has a count of ten or more. Possible read error: a much larger clone is one base away. This chain uses TRBV6-1 with TRBJ2-7; 12 bases map to TRBD2. This CDR3 region has 12 residues. CDR1 is MNHNS, CDR2 SASEGT, per germline. With 6 bases clipped from V and 12 bases from J, the junction kept 6 bases outside the gene matches. The DNA of the CDR3 is TGTGCCAGCAGCCCTAGCGGGAGGGCCGGGTACTTC. Translating it yields CASSPSGRAGYF.

The V gene is TRBV7-3, the J gene TRBJ2-4; D is uncertain. The J call may be mistaken, given a closer DNA end match to TRBJ2-7. The CDR3 length is 12 residues. Germline assignment: CDR1 SGHTA and CDR2 FQGTGA. The CDR3 nucleotides are TGTGCCAGCAGCTTAACCACCTACGAGCAGTACTTC. Its protein product is CASSLTTYEQYF.

This clonotype was counted only a few times. This chain connects TRBV7-8 to TRBJ2-6; weak D call: TRBD2 (6 bases). This CDR3 has 17 residues. Trimming took 0 bases from V and 2 from J, leaving 11 bases between them. Per germline, CDR1 SGHVS and CDR2 FQNEAQ. The CDR3 spells CASSLAGGGPGANVLTF. The CDR3 nucleotides read TGTGCCAGCAGCTTAGCGGGTGGAGGGCCTGGGGCCAACGTCCTGACTTTC.

The chain carries TRBV6-8 and TRBJ2-3; D is perhaps TRBD1 (5 bases). The assigned J gene may be wrong: the sequence end matches TRBJ1-1 better. The CDR3 is 15 residues long. CDR1 MNHGY and CDR2 SAAAGT come from the germline V gene. The CDR3 nucleotides are TGTGCCAGCAGTTATTCACTGGGGGGAGGGACTGAAGCTTTCTTT. Translated, it gives CASSYSLGGGTEAFF.

This clonotype has ten or more counts. The rearrangement links TRBV27 to TRBJ2-1; tentative D call: TRBD1 (6 bases). The CDR3 length is 13 residues. In germline, CDR1 is MNHEY, CDR2 SMNVEV (reference sequence). V shed 5 bases and J shed 5 bases, with 10 bases lying between them. The CDR3 loop is CASSPRQDNEQFF. In nucleotides, the CDR3 is TGTGCCAGCAGTCCCCGACAGGACAATGAGCAGTTCTTC.

This clonotype was detected only a few times. Given a much more abundant clone one base away, this may be a read error. V gene TRBV6-4 combines with J gene TRBJ2-5; TRBD2 agrees at 10 bases. J gave up 11 bases and V 3 bases, and 12 bases lay outside the gene matches. The CDR3 length is 15 residues. Germline V gene data show CDR1 as MRHNA and CDR2 as SNTAGT. The CDR3 protein is CASSEQREGSNEQYF. Written as DNA, the CDR3 is TGTGCCAGCAGTGAGCAGCGGGAGGGGTCAAATGAGCAGTACTTC.

This clonotype was seen a handful of times. The rearrangement joins TRBV7-6 to TRBJ2-4; weak D call: TRBD1 (6 bases). The CDR3 runs to 16 residues. The germline V gene encodes CDR1 SGHVS and CDR2 FNYEAQ. V shed 3 bases and J shed 15 bases, with 27 bases lying between them. CDR3 sequence (DNA): TGTGCCAGCAGCTTGTTTCGGGACATTTTAACCGGGGAGCTGTACTTC. Encoded protein: CASSLFRDILTGELYF.

The chain is built from TRBV7-6 and TRBJ2-2, with unresolved D. The germline V and J ends were trimmed by 5 bases and 6 bases, with 10 bases remaining between them. CDR3 length equals 13 residues. Germline CDR1 reads SGHVS; CDR2 reads FNYEAQ. The CDR3 sequence is CASSKRNPGELFF. The CDR3 bases are TGTGCCAGCAGCAAACGGAATCCCGGGGAGCTGTTTTTT.

This clonotype was seen many times. The V and J genes are TRBV5-6 and TRBJ1-2; no clear D gene. The CDR3 is made up of 12 amino acids. The V gene lost 1 base and the J gene lost 8 bases, with 9 bases spanning the gap. The germline gives CDR1 SGHDT, CDR2 YYEEEE. CDR3 sequence: CASSLNGMGYTF. The CDR3 DNA sequence: TGTGCCAGCAGCTTGAACGGCATGGGCTACACCTTC.

By share of the sample, this clonotype is large. The rearrangement uses TRBV11-2 and TRBJ2-3; D gene uncertain. From germline, CDR1 is SGHAT and CDR2 FQNNGV. Trimming took 5 bases from V and 4 from J, leaving 7 bases between them. The CDR3 has 12 residues. CDR3 sequence reads: CASSQASDTQYF. CDR3 DNA: TGTGCCAGCAGCCAAGCGTCAGATACGCAGTATTTT.

This clonotype has ten or more counts. V and J are TRBV14 and TRBJ2-1, with TRBD2 as a possible D gene (5 bases). Germline V lookup: CDR1 SGHDN, CDR2 FVKESK. The CDR3 is 15 residues long. The germline V and J ends were trimmed by 4 bases and 0 bases, with 10 bases remaining between them. This CDR3 is CASSRGLSSYNEQFF. CDR3 DNA: TGTGCCAGCAGCCGAGGACTTAGCTCCTACAATGAGCAGTTCTTC.

Worth noting for this clonotype: The CDR3 carries no conserved terminal phenylalanine or tryptophan, so it likely arises from a read error. The limits of the CDR3 on the DNA are not certain, so only TCRdb's listed CDR3 is given. This chain connects TRBV6-6 to TRBJ2-6; the table's D call TRBD2 went unverified against the DNA. The CDR3 region is 16 residues in length, termini included. Germline CDR1 MNHNY, CDR2 SVGAGI (reference sequence). CDR3 region: CASSYSILSDTQYFGP.

This CDR3 is CATSTDRGGYEQYF. As DNA, the CDR3 is TGTGCCACCAGCACTGACAGGGGGGGTTACGAGCAGTACTTC. The J gene is TRBJ2-5, the V gene TRBV15, with TRBD1 identical over 9 bases. The DNA end is more similar to TRBJ2-7, so the J call may be wrong. This CDR3 region has 14 residues. Germline assignment: CDR1 LNHNV and CDR2 YYDKDF (reference sequence).

Points on this clonotype: No conserved phenylalanine or tryptophan is present at the end of the CDR3, so a read error is the likely explanation. The DNA is left out, because the CDR3 cannot be placed on it with certainty; the CDR3 is given as TCRdb lists it. V gene TRBV6-8 combines with J gene TRBJ2-7; the listed D gene, TRBD1, was not tested against the DNA. The germline gives CDR1 MNHGY, CDR2 SAAAGT. The CDR3 is made up of 13 amino acids, end residues included. The CDR3: CASTRERGYTFGS.

Comment on this clonotype: A much larger clone differs from this one at a single base, so this may be a read error. The chain employs TRBV14 and TRBJ2-3; D unresolved. Germline V CDR1 and CDR2: SGHDN, FVKESK. The CDR3 covers 16 residues. V lost 4 bases and J lost 2, with 16 bases in between. For the CDR3, the DNA is TGTGCCAGCAGCCGTTACCATGAACATAACACAGATACGCAGTATTTT. This gives the protein CASSRYHEHNTDTQYF.

Ten or more counts support this clonotype. The chain carries TRBV4-1 and TRBJ2-1; 9 nucleotides align to TRBD2. In germline, CDR1 is MGHRA, CDR2 YSYEKL. After removal of 3 bases from V and 6 bases from J, the junction contained 6 bases not matched to a gene. The CDR3 totals 15 residues. CDR3 DNA sequence: TGCGCCAGCAGCCACCAGGGACTAGCCGGCAATGAGCAGTTCTTC. Protein sequence: CASSHQGLAGNEQFF.

In this sample, this clonotype turned up many times. This sequence joins TRBV12-5 and TRBJ1-2; D call uncertain. CDR3 length: 13 residues. Trimming removed 1 base at V and 6 bases at J, with 9 bases between. CDR1 is LGHNT and CDR2 is FRNRAP in the germline V gene. DNA for the CDR3: TGTGCTAGTGGTTTGGAGGCACCCCATGGCTACACCTTC. Its translation is CASGLEAPHGYTF.

Details on this clonotype: Given the absence of the conserved phenylalanine or tryptophan at the CDR3 end, a read error is likely. Because the CDR3's place on the DNA is in doubt, the DNA is left out and the CDR3 is given as listed by TCRdb. This rearrangement joins TRBV7-3 to TRBJ2-6; TRBD2, the table's D call, lacks a check against the DNA. 17 amino acids form the CDR3, both terminal residues included. Looked up from germline, CDR1 is SGHTA and CDR2 is FQGTGA. CDR3 sequence: CASSLTSGETDTQYFGP.

The chain has TRBV7-2 and TRBJ1-2; D might be TRBD1 (5 bases). CDR1 SGHTA and CDR2 FQGNSA come from the germline V gene. V gave up 1 base and J gave up 4 bases, with 10 bases separating them. There are 14 residues in the CDR3. The CDR3 here is CASSLGGYAYGYTF. CDR3 nucleotide sequence: TGTGCCAGCAGCTTAGGGGGCTACGCCTATGGCTACACCTTC.

Concerning this clonotype itself: The CDR3 does not close with the conserved phenylalanine or tryptophan, likely indicating a read error. The DNA is left out, because the CDR3 cannot be placed on it with certainty; the CDR3 is given as TCRdb lists it. J is TRBJ1-1 and V is TRBV28; the DNA was not used to check the table's D call, TRBD1. Both ends counted, the CDR3 spans 17 residues. The germline gives CDR1 MDHEN, CDR2 SYDVKM. The CDR3 protein is CASSWTGEPPTSSTSAP.

This clonotype is labeled as medium-sized. V gene TRBV6-1 combines with J gene TRBJ2-3; TRBD2 might be the D (6 bases). V dropped 6 bases and J dropped 10 bases, with 17 bases sitting between them. This CDR3 has 13 residues. The germline V gene has CDR1 MNHNS and CDR2 SASEGT. As DNA, the CDR3 is TGTGCCAGCAGCGACGGAGGGTCAAAGGCGCAGTATTTT. Protein: CASSDGGSKAQYF.

The chain employs TRBV5-1 and TRBJ2-1; TRBD2 aligns across 9 bases. V was clipped by 7 bases and J by 1 base; unmatched bases: 9. CDR1 and CDR2 (germline): SGHRS, YFSETQ. The CDR3 consists of 16 residues. The CDR3 sequence: CASRPSGVASYNEQFF. In DNA, the CDR3 is TGCGCCAGCCGACCTAGCGGGGTCGCATCCTACAATGAGCAGTTCTTC. The entire variable domain, with the rest obtained from reference TRBV5-1 and TRBJ2-1, is as follows: KAGVTQTPRYLIKTRGQQVTLSCSPISGHRSVSWYQQTPGQGLQFLFEYFSETQRNKGNFPGRFSGRQFSNSRSEMNVSTLELGDSALYLCASRPSGVASYNEQFFGPGTRLTVL.